This T cell receptor (beta chain) originates from a study of tumor-infiltrating lymphocytes in primary liver carcinoma (dated by TCRdb to the late 2010s). Regarding the complete study: Hepatocellular carcinoma (four) or combined HCC and intrahepatic cholangiocarcinoma (one) was present in the five patients, who were three men and two women aged 30 to 69 years. TCRbeta repertoire sequencing, expression microarrays and whole-exome sequencing were combined in the study across five regions of each liver tumor, with adjacent normal tissue and blood also included. Roughly 3.5 to 7.5 million productive TCRbeta reads were obtained per sample, and no significant difference in read depth was found between tissue types. A total of around 35 specimens from 5 patients, comprising 25 or so tumor regions, 5 adjacent noncancerous liver tissues and 5 peripheral blood samples, were covered by TCRbeta repertoire sequencing. Technical replicate repertoires showed high reproducibility, with mean shared-clone rates approximately 0.89 and correlation coefficients above 0.95. To link TCRbeta repertoire diversity to the local molecular phenotype, the 20 to 25 tumor region samples were profiled with Agilent mRNA microarrays. The five patients had tumors of stage T1-T3 N0M0, with maximum diameters ranging from roughly 4.2 to 11 cm.

Total RNA and DNA were co-extracted without cell sorting from around 20-30 mg of bulk tissue using the AllPrep DNA/RNA mini kit. A handful of patients with histopathologically diagnosed primary liver carcinoma underwent surgical resection in China between late 2015 and early 2016. At the time of sampling, the patients had chronic HBV infection and had not received any treatment. Five spatially separated regions were sampled per tumor: superior, inferior, left-lateral and right-lateral poles, plus the tumor centre. Histological examination found more than 75% viable tumor cells in every tumor sample. Each fresh piece of tumor and adjacent tissue was cut in two, with one half stored in RNAlater at -80 degrees C and the other half sent for histology. Starting from about 500 ng total RNA, TCRbeta-specific cDNA was produced by reverse transcription with a constant-region primer and ProtoScript II reverse transcriptase. TCRbeta libraries were built with three nested multiplex PCR rounds, a slightly modified ARM-PCR procedure. Multiplex TRBV1-TRBV30 forward primers and a Cbeta reverse primer were used in the first two PCR rounds, each of which was run for around 10 cycles. Sample barcodes and Illumina adapters were attached in a final 25-cycle PCR using Deep VentR polymerase. Amplicons of 200-500 bp were gel-purified with a QIAquick gel extraction kit before sequencing. An Illumina HiSeq 2500 was used to sequence the TCRbeta amplicons, generating 250-bp paired-end reads. Turning to the authors' computational methods: Trimmomatic v0.33 was used to quality-trim the reads, and FLASH v1.2.11 was used to merge paired reads so that full CDR3 sequences could be recovered. V, D and J germline segments were assigned to the rearranged TCRbeta sequences using MiGEC v1.2.1b. Clonotype statistics and Shannon-Wiener diversity indices were computed with VDJtools v1.0.0. To reduce sampling bias, subsequent analyses other than the diversity analysis used only the 250 most abundant clonotypes in each sample. The raw public data were reprocessed by TCRdb itself: fastp quality trimming at Q25, MiXCR clonotype calling, in-frame beta chains only. CDR3 protein duplicates are merged, each entry listing the most common genes and DNA. These V and J calls derive from TCRdb rather than the authors' analysis. This sample holds 100,000 to 120,000 distinct CDR3 sequences; roughly 80% were observed only once. In total, the top ten clones hold under 25% of the sample.

Overall results and qualifications from the work: Repertoire overlap was higher between tumor regions (mean around 36%) than tumor-adjacent (approximately 17%) or tumor-blood (14%) pairs, consistent with antigen-driven expansion. Only the TCR beta chain was sequenced, so true repertoire diversity is likely underestimated because unpaired alpha chains were not captured. Only about 8-24% of top clones were present in all five regions of a tumor, suggesting spatial heterogeneity of tumor-infiltrating T cells. The study included only a few patients, and the authors note findings should be validated in a larger study. The top 250 clones accounted for a significantly greater share of the repertoire in tumors than in blood (p = 0.039). Bulk unsorted samples precluded comparing CD4+ and CD8+ T cell repertoires.

The CDR3 has 15 amino acids, counting the end cysteine and phenylalanine. Just the 45-base CDR3 DNA is kept, in frame starting at base 1. In the germline V gene, CDR1 corresponds to ENHRY and CDR2 to SYGVKD. As regards this clonotype: The target of this receptor is not known. Its ends do not fully match the called genes, so a read error is possible.

The receptor's source is a man in his forties or fifties with primary liver carcinoma and hepatitis B virus infection. Specimen: liver tumor tissue from sampling region 3. The intended sense of this specimen's cell subset or site label: tumor region T3, left-lateral pole. This sequence uses TRBV10-3 and TRBJ2-5, and 7 bases in between align with TRBD1. The nucleotide sequence reads TGTGCCATCAATGAGTCTAAGGGGGCGGCAGAGTCCCAGTACTTC. Its translation is CAINESKGAAESQYF.